The source of this T cell receptor beta chain is a study of blood T cell repertoires in COVID-19. For the study at large: Acute and convalescent COVID-19 samples came from the United States, Italy and Spain.

Authors' analysis steps: It was from reference gene primer amplification that nucleated cell counts were estimated. Method: immunoSEQ multiplex PCR; TCRdb's copy keeps in-frame clones and lacks some. V and J calls plus clone size are reproduced from that table; the DNA served to infer D and trimming. The repertoire holds 200,000 to 300,000 clones, with approximately 86% as singletons. This TCR derives from a woman in her sixties or seventies with active or convalescent COVID-19. Sequenced material: peripheral blood.

This CDR3 is CAISVLARGTQYF. CDR3 bases: TGTGCCATCAGTGTACTGGCTCGGGGGACCCAGTACTTC. J is TRBJ2-5 and V is TRBV10-3; tentatively, D is TRBD2 (5 bases). The CDR3 is 13 amino acids. V was cut by 4 bases and J by 7 bases, with 13 bases left in between. Germline lookup yields CDR1 ENHRY and CDR2 SYGVKD.